This passage covers 11 T cell receptor beta chains from one sample sequenced in a study of blood T cell repertoires in COVID-19. Repertoires were generated with immunoSEQ multiplex PCR, while TCRdb's copy carries only in-frame clones and drops some. The table lists some 80,000 clones, around 82% of them singletons. Sequenced: peripheral blood. These receptors were taken from a man in his sixties with COVID-19, enrolled during active disease.

This chain uses TRBV28 with TRBJ1-5; possible D gene TRBD1, 6 bases. V dropped 7 bases and J dropped 0 bases, with 19 bases sitting between them. CDR3 length: 17 residues. Germline assignment: CDR1 MDHEN and CDR2 SYDVKM. DNA for the CDR3: TGTGCCAGCACCCAACCGGGACAACCATATAGCAATCAGCCCCAGCATTTT. Protein: CASTQPGQPYSNQPQHF. Together with reference TRBV28 and TRBJ1-5, the CDR3 gives the full variable domain: DVKVTQSSRYLVKRTGEKVFLECVQDMDHENMFWYRQDPGLGLRLIYFSYDVKMKEKGDIPEGYSVSREKKERFSLILESASTNQTSMYLCASTQPGQPYSNQPQHFGDGTRLSIL.

This rearrangement joins TRBV7-2 to TRBJ2-1, with 7 bases aligning to TRBD2. The CDR3 sequence is 15 residues long. Germline values: CDR1 SGHTA, CDR2 FQGNSA. V dropped 0 bases and J dropped 5; count of bases not matched to a gene: 4. CDR3 nucleotide sequence: TGTGCCAGCAGCTTAGCACGTCTAGCGGACAATGAGCAGTTCTTC. As protein: CASSLARLADNEQFF.

V and J are TRBV7-6 and TRBJ2-3, with 9 bases aligning to TRBD2. Per germline, CDR1 SGHVS and CDR2 FNYEAQ. This CDR3 spans 15 amino acids. V lost 4 bases and J lost 5; bases outside the gene matches: 7. In DNA, the CDR3 is TGTGCCAGCAGCTCCTTAGCGGGGGCGGGAGATACGCAGTATTTT. Amino acid sequence: CASSSLAGAGDTQYF.

The CDR3 region is CASSEAVRGRGETQYF. The CDR3 region has the DNA TGTGCCAGCAGTGAAGCGGTGAGGGGGAGGGGAGAGACCCAGTACTTC. The chain recombines TRBV6-1 with TRBJ2-5, with D maybe TRBD2 (7 bases). The CDR3 totals 16 residues. Germline V gene lookup returns CDR1 MNHNS and CDR2 SASEGT. V lost 0 bases and J lost 4, with 15 bases in between.

The V and J genes are TRBV6-5 and TRBJ1-1, with a possible D match to TRBD1 (6 bases). Germline lookup yields CDR1 MNHEY and CDR2 SVGAGI. The CDR3 runs 13 residues. V dropped 6 bases and J dropped 4 bases, with 12 bases sitting between them. CDR3 sequence reads: CASRLEGVTEAFF. The CDR3 nucleotides are TGTGCCAGCAGGTTAGAGGGGGTCACTGAAGCTTTCTTT.

This clone was picked up many times. J is TRBJ2-2 and V is TRBV5-4, with a weak D call TRBD1 (6 bases). Germline loops: CDR1 SGHNT, CDR2 YYREEE (reference sequence). The length of the CDR3 is 15 residues. Trimming left V 3 bases short and J 7 bases short, with 16 bases between. CDR3 DNA: TGTGCCAGCAGCTGGGGGCAGGGTCTGGTCGGGGAGCTGTTTTTT. Its protein product is CASSWGQGLVGELFF.

The rearrangement joins TRBV7-3 to TRBJ2-2; D is uncertain. The CDR3 is 13 residues long. The germline gives CDR1 SGHTA, CDR2 FQGTGA. Trimming removed 6 bases from V and 1 base from J, with 6 bases in between. The CDR3, as DNA: TGTGCCAGCAGTACAAAGAACACCGGGGAGCTGTTTTTT. Residues: CASSTKNTGELFF.

The rearrangement links TRBV6-5 to TRBJ2-5; a possible D gene is TRBD1 (6 bases). The CDR3 contains 15 residues. Germline V gene data show CDR1 as MNHEY and CDR2 as SVGAGI. V lost 4 bases, J lost 0 bases, and 12 bases lay in between. CDR3 loop: CASSLDRSYQETQYF. The CDR3 DNA follows: TGTGCCAGCAGTTTAGACAGGTCCTACCAAGAGACCCAGTACTTC.

The V and J genes are TRBV5-1 and TRBJ1-1; TRBD1 agrees at 8 bases. This CDR3 spans 13 amino acids. V was clipped by 4 bases and J by 7 bases; unmatched bases: 6. Germline V gives CDR1 SGHRS, CDR2 YFSETQ. This chain's CDR3 is CASSLDRVDEAFF. The CDR3 DNA is TGCGCCAGCAGCCTGGACAGGGTGGATGAAGCTTTCTTT.

This chain links TRBV11-3 with TRBJ1-5; D call uncertain. CDR1 SGHNT and CDR2 YENEEA come from the germline V gene. V was clipped by 5 bases and J by 3 bases, with 11 bases between them. CDR3 size: 14 residues. The CDR3 here is CASSPDGSNQPQHF. CDR3 nucleotides: TGTGCCAGCAGCCCCGACGGGTCCAATCAGCCCCAGCATTTT.

The chain links TRBV12-5 to TRBJ2-2; 10 nucleotides align to TRBD1. Per germline, CDR1 LGHNT and CDR2 FRNRAP. Unmatched junction bases numbered 8, after V lost 6 bases and J lost 4 bases. This CDR3 has 16 amino acids. CDR3 coding DNA: TGTGCTAGTGGGGAGGGACAGGGGAGGCGCACCGGGGAGCTGTTTTTT. It is translated as CASGEGQGRRTGELFF.